Below are 27 T cell receptor beta chains sequenced from a single sample in a study of T cell responses to AZD1222 COVID-19 vaccine. Measured with immunoSEQ multiplex PCR; TCRdb has only the in-frame clones, and not every one. The table has 120,000 or so clones, 80% to 90% seen once; the top ten hold around 10%. Material: peripheral blood, obtained on day 0 of MenACWY control vaccination. All receptors derive from an adult in good health.

This clone was observed once. This CDR3 is CASSLLGQPYEQYF. The CDR3 DNA sequence: TGTGCCAGCAGTTTGCTGGGACAACCCTACGAGCAGTACTTC. J is TRBJ2-7 and V is TRBV27, with D maybe TRBD1 (6 bases). Trimming took 3 bases from V and 2 from J, leaving 11 bases between them. The CDR3 contains 14 residues. CDR1 and CDR2 from the germline V gene are MNHEY and SMNVEV (reference sequence).

This clone was seen only a few times. The CDR3 DNA is TGTGCCAGCAGCTTAGGAGCTAGCGGGAGTCGCACAGATACGCAGTATTTT. Its translation: CASSLGASGSRTDTQYF. This rearrangement joins TRBV11-3 to TRBJ2-3, with 10 bases fitting TRBD2. Germline V gene data show CDR1 as SGHNT and CDR2 as YENEEA. The CDR3 is 17 residues long. With V trimmed by 1 base and J by 1 base, 5 bases remained unmatched.

This chain uses TRBV19 with TRBJ1-1; TRBD1 aligns across 10 bases. CDR1 LNHDA and CDR2 SQIVND come from the germline V gene (reference sequence). This CDR3 region has 15 residues. V shed 7 bases, J shed 1 base, and the junction held 6 bases outside the gene matches. CDR3 DNA: TGTGCCAGTAAGGACAGGGGGTTGGGGAACACTGAAGCTTTCTTT. Translation gives CASKDRGLGNTEAFF.

The genes are TRBV5-4 and TRBJ2-1; TRBD2 matches 10 bases. The CDR3 covers 14 residues. J was trimmed by 0 bases and V by 9 bases; bases with no gene match: 3. The V gene's germline CDR1 is SGHNT and CDR2 YYREEE (reference sequence). CDR3 amino acids: CATQREGSYNEQFF. The CDR3 DNA sequence: TGTGCCACACAGCGGGAGGGCTCCTACAATGAGCAGTTCTTC.

The V call is TRBV19, the J call TRBJ1-5; D possibly corresponds to TRBD1 (6 bases). The CDR3 totals 15 residues. Deletions cut 4 bases from V and 11 bases from J, with 21 bases between. CDR1 LNHDA and CDR2 SQIVND come from the germline V gene (reference sequence). In DNA, the CDR3 is TGTGCCAGTAGTACGGGACAAGCGTCTCAAGGGGCCCAGCATTTT. This encodes CASSTGQASQGAQHF.

The chain couples TRBV7-6 to TRBJ2-1; TRBD2 is a possible D gene (5 bases). The CDR3 spans 15 residues. Per the germline V gene, CDR1 is SGHVS and CDR2 is FNYEAQ. V lost 5 bases to trimming and J lost 7 bases, with 18 bases between them. In DNA, the CDR3 is TGTGCCAGCAGCCGTGGTAGGCAGCCGGGGAATGAGCAGTTCTTC. Translated, it gives CASSRGRQPGNEQFF.

J is TRBJ2-1 and V is TRBV10-3; 8 nucleotides align to TRBD1. The CDR3 totals 14 residues. Germline V CDR1 and CDR2: ENHRY, SYGVKD. The trim removed 4 bases at V and 4 bases at J, leaving 3 bases unmatched. Here the CDR3 reads CAISVDREYNEQFF. CDR3 bases: TGTGCCATCAGTGTGGACAGGGAGTACAATGAGCAGTTCTTC.

This chain uses TRBV5-4 with TRBJ1-2, with TRBD1 identical over 7 bases. The V segment lost 3 bases and the J segment 5 bases; nucleotides outside the gene matches: 7. CDR3 length: 14 amino acids. Germline assignment: CDR1 SGHNT and CDR2 YYREEE (reference sequence). In DNA, the CDR3 is TGTGCCAGCAGCTCTGGGACAGCGACTTATGGCTACACCTTC. Translation gives CASSSGTATYGYTF.

The rearrangement joins TRBV9 to TRBJ2-1; possible D gene TRBD2, 5 bases. Germline V gene lookup returns CDR1 SGDLS and CDR2 YYNGEE. V lost 4 bases to trimming and J lost 3 bases, with 23 bases between them. This CDR3 comprises 18 residues. The CDR3 region has the DNA TGTGCCAGCAGCCCCCGGGGAGAGGGCCAAGGTGTCTACAATGAGCAGTTCTTC. It is translated as CASSPRGEGQGVYNEQFF.

CDR3: CASSLPGGNTIYF. In DNA form, the CDR3 reads TGTGCCAGCAGCCTGCCCGGTGGAAACACCATATATTTT. This chain connects TRBV6-5 to TRBJ1-3; D gene uncertain. The CDR3 contains 13 residues. Germline-derived CDR1 and CDR2 are MNHEY and SVGAGI. The V gene lost 6 bases and the J gene lost 3 bases, with 9 bases spanning the gap.

The V call is TRBV5-5, the J call TRBJ2-2; D is ambiguous. The V and J ends lost 2 bases and 4 bases respectively, with 12 bases between them. This CDR3 has 15 amino acids. Germline CDR1 reads SGHKS; CDR2 reads YYEKEE (reference sequence). CDR3 bases: TGTGCCAGCAGCTTTATTATCAGTGGCACCGGGGAGCTGTTTTTT. Translating it yields CASSFIISGTGELFF.

This clone has just a few counts. Here the CDR3 DNA reads TGTGCCAGCAGTAATAGCGGGAGGGAGACCCAGTACTTC. It specifies CASSNSGRETQYF. The chain uses TRBV2 and TRBJ2-5; 10 bases fit TRBD2. This CDR3 has 13 residues. V dropped 5 bases and J dropped 5; count of bases not matched to a gene: 2. The germline V gene has CDR1 SNHLY and CDR2 FYNNEI.

The chain is built from TRBV4-3 and TRBJ2-1; D not certain. Germline V gene sequence: CDR1 LGHNA, CDR2 YSLEER. CDR3 length: 12 residues. V was trimmed by 1 base and J by 6 bases, leaving 4 bases between them. Here the CDR3 reads CASSQGRNEQFF. The CDR3 DNA is TGCGCCAGCAGCCAAGGCCGCAATGAGCAGTTCTTC.

The rearrangement links TRBV3-1 (or the pseudogene TRBV3-2) to TRBJ2-2; no reliable D call. V lost 0 bases and J 6 bases, leaving 2 bases between the germline ends. Germline V lookup: CDR1 LGHDT, CDR2 YNNKEL (reference sequence). The CDR3 spans 12 residues. CDR3 region: CASSQEPGELFF. For the CDR3, the DNA is TGTGCCAGCAGCCAAGAACCCGGGGAGCTGTTTTTT.

The chain combines TRBV10-3 with TRBJ2-1; the D is unclear. The V end was cut by 4 bases, the J end by 0 bases, with 7 bases between. Germline V lookup: CDR1 ENHRY, CDR2 SYGVKD. The CDR3 has 14 amino acids. For the CDR3, the DNA is TGTGCCATCAGTGCCCGAGCCTCCTACAATGAGCAGTTCTTC. Amino acids: CAISARASYNEQFF.

CDR3 coding DNA: TGTGCCAGCAGTTCGTTACACAGGGGGCATGGCTACACCTTC. Translating it yields CASSSLHRGHGYTF. V gene TRBV6-5 combines with J gene TRBJ1-2; 9 nucleotides match TRBD1. The CDR3 is 14 residues long. CDR1 and CDR2 (germline): MNHEY, SVGAGI. The trim removed 4 bases at V and 6 bases at J, leaving 6 bases unmatched.

The V gene is TRBV30, the J gene TRBJ1-1, with D uncertain. Germline loops: CDR1 GTSNPN, CDR2 SVGIG (reference sequence). This CDR3 is 12 amino acids long. The V end was cut by 2 bases, the J end by 7 bases, with 11 bases between. The CDR3 protein is CAWSTGGIEAFF. CDR3 DNA: TGTGCCTGGAGTACCGGAGGGATTGAAGCTTTCTTT.

The chain is built from TRBV11-2 and TRBJ2-7; 12 bases align to TRBD1. The CDR3 extends over 17 amino acids. Germline V lookup: CDR1 SGHAT, CDR2 FQNNGV. V lost 5 bases to trimming and J lost 7 bases; unmatched junction nucleotides: 15. Here the CDR3 DNA reads TGTGCCAGCAGCCGAATTCTCCCGGGACAGGGGGCTGTAGAGCAGTACTTC. Its protein product is CASSRILPGQGAVEQYF.

The rearrangement joins TRBV2 to TRBJ2-7; 9 bases align to TRBD1. After removal of 3 bases from V and 8 bases from J, the junction contained 8 bases not matched to a gene. The germline gives CDR1 SNHLY, CDR2 FYNNEI. This CDR3 region has 14 residues. This CDR3 reads CASSDADRGSKQYF. CDR3 DNA: TGTGCCAGCAGTGATGCCGACAGGGGGTCCAAGCAGTACTTC. The variable domain in full, with the rest retrieved from reference TRBV2 and TRBJ2-7, is EPEVTQTPSHQVTQMGQEVILRCVPISNHLYFYWYRQILGQKVEFLVSFYNNEISEKSEIFDDQFSVERPDGSNFTLKIRSTKLEDSAMYFCASSDADRGSKQYFGPGTRLTVT.

The J gene is TRBJ2-2, the V gene TRBV7-9; a weak D match, TRBD2 (5 bases). The CDR3 covers 15 residues. V was clipped by 2 bases and J by 4 bases, with 11 bases between them. Germline-derived CDR1 and CDR2 are SEHNR and FQNEAQ (reference sequence). CDR3 loop: CASSLNRRGTGELFF. CDR3 nucleotides: TGTGCCAGCAGCTTAAACCGACGGGGCACCGGGGAGCTGTTTTTT.

V and J are TRBV12-3 or TRBV12-4 and TRBJ1-5; 8 bases map to TRBD1. J lost 10 bases, V lost 5 bases, and 4 bases had no gene match. CDR3 length: 12 residues. The CDR3 loop is CASSRQGNPQHF. The CDR3 DNA is TGTGCCAGCAGTCGACAGGGGAATCCCCAGCATTTT.

This clone has just one count. This chain uses TRBV4-3 with TRBJ2-7; TRBD1 aligns across 7 bases. This CDR3 has 15 amino acids. In germline, CDR1 is LGHNA, CDR2 YSLEER. V gave up 4 bases and J gave up 2 bases; unmatched junction bases: 8. The CDR3 is CASSPRRGGAYEQYF. DNA for the CDR3: TGCGCCAGCAGCCCTCGGCGAGGGGGCGCCTACGAGCAGTACTTC.

The chain joins TRBV6-2 or TRBV6-3 to TRBJ2-7, with D perhaps TRBD1 or TRBD2 (5 bases each). Per germline, CDR1 MNHEY and CDR2 SVGEGT. V lost 5 bases and J 5 bases, leaving 13 bases between the germline ends. The CDR3 loop spans 13 amino acids. The CDR3: CASSTRDVNEQYF. CDR3 sequence (DNA): TGTGCCAGCAGTACAAGGGACGTCAACGAGCAGTACTTC.

The chain recombines TRBV10-3 with TRBJ1-2, with D perhaps matching TRBD1 (5 bases). Germline lookup yields CDR1 ENHRY and CDR2 SYGVKD. Between the trimmed V and J ends, which lost 0 bases and 6 bases, there was a span of 14 bases. The CDR3 loop spans 15 amino acids. CDR3 loop: CAISESIRVTDGYTF. The CDR3 DNA reads as TGTGCCATCAGTGAGTCGATCAGGGTAACGGATGGCTACACCTTC.

This rearrangement joins TRBV10-3 to TRBJ2-1, with TRBD2 identical over 10 bases. Looked up from germline, CDR1 is ENHRY and CDR2 is SYGVKD. CDR3 length: 13 amino acids. V was clipped by 7 bases and J by 7 bases; unmatched bases: 4. The CDR3 reads CAIKTSGTNEQFF. The CDR3, as DNA: TGTGCCATCAAAACTAGCGGGACGAATGAGCAGTTCTTC.

The rearrangement uses TRBV12-3 or TRBV12-4 and TRBJ2-1; the D is unclear. The CDR3 is 13 residues long. The V end lost 2 bases, the J end lost 8 bases, and 10 bases lay between the germline ends. The CDR3 region is CASSLLLGYEQFF. CDR3 nucleotide sequence: TGTGCCAGCAGTTTATTGTTGGGGTATGAGCAGTTCTTC.

V and J are TRBV18 and TRBJ1-2; 10 bases are shared with TRBD1. The ends lost 3 bases at V and 6 bases at J; junction bases unmatched: 4. Germline CDR1 KGHSH, CDR2 LQKENI. CDR3 length: 14 residues. DNA for the CDR3: TGTGCCAGCTCACCTAGACAGGGGGCGGATGGCTACACCTTC. This translates into CASSPRQGADGYTF.